The following is a TCR beta chain sequence with its context. Its antigen is currently unknown. This sample was taken from a study of cytomegalovirus exposure and HLA in healthy donors. Study-level background: The approximately 670 first-cohort repertoires and the 95 to 150 validation repertoires shared the same platform, a later analysis reported. The study, taken as a whole, reports: First-cohort TCR clusters were later found to tend to co-occur in the 120 validation repertoires.

Clones were sequenced by immunoSEQ multiplex PCR, and TCRdb holds only the in-frame ones, with some missing. The sample consists of around 250,000 clones, roughly 90% of them appearing once. With V trimmed by 5 bases and J by 8 bases, 12 bases remained unmatched. Germline CDR1 is SGHVS and CDR2 is FQNEAQ. This CDR3 is built from 15 residues. The chain is built from TRBV7-8 and TRBJ1-2, with 9 nucleotides matching TRBD1. This sequence was found in a woman aged 18 to 35 in good health and CMV-seronegative. Sequenced input: PBMCs. The CDR3 nucleotides read TGTGCCAGCAGCCTACGCGAGGACAGGGGACGCGGCTACACCTTC. Translation gives CASSLREDRGRGYTF. Supplemented by reference TRBV7-8 and TRBJ1-2, the full variable domain reads GAGVSQSPRYKVAKRGQDVALRCDPISGHVSLFWYQQALGQGPEFLTYFQNEAQLDKSGLPSDRFFAERPEGSVSTLKIQRTQQEDSAVYLCASSLREDRGRGYTFGSGTRLTVV.